The present T cell receptor beta chain was sequenced within a study of blood T cell repertoires in COVID-19. As for the study in general: The cDNA or gDNA used as material had been derived from T cells, B-cell-depleted T cells, or PBMCs.

Only a few counts were recorded for this clone. V lost 6 bases and J 4 bases, leaving 12 bases between the germline ends. The CDR3 totals 13 residues. Data came from immunoSEQ multiplex PCR; TCRdb stores just in-frame clones and leaves some out. The table shows roughly 200,000 clones, with 86% occurring only once. The source material was PBMCs or T cells enriched from blood (not recorded which). This clonotype was sampled from a woman in her thirties or forties with acute COVID-19. The chain uses TRBV12-3 or TRBV12-4 and TRBJ1-2; D may be TRBD1 (5 bases). The CDR3 here is CASRGTVPYGYTF. The CDR3 nucleotides are TGTGCCAGCAGGGGGACTGTGCCCTATGGCTACACCTTC.